Listed here is a single T cell receptor (beta chain). As handled by the study authors: Estimates of nucleated cell counts were drawn from the amplification of reference gene primers. Some clones are missing from TCRdb's copy, which holds only in-frame ones; the method was immunoSEQ multiplex PCR. For V, J and clone size, that table is used; D and trimming come from the DNA. The table lists approximately 90,000 clones, 80% to 90% of them singletons. This sample stems from a study of blood T cell repertoires in COVID-19. About the study: Samples came from the United States, Italy and Spain, spanning acute and convalescent COVID-19. Sources were T cells, B-cell-depleted T cells, or PBMCs; the material itself was cDNA or gDNA.

Germline V gene lookup returns CDR1 GTSNPN and CDR2 SVGIG (reference sequence). The junction had 9 bases not matched to a gene; V was cut back by 2 bases and J by 7 bases. The CDR3 is 14 residues long. Sequencing was carried out using peripheral blood. The TCR comes from a man aged 45-65 years with acute or convalescent COVID-19. This chain uses TRBV30 with TRBJ1-1; 8 bases are a match to TRBD1. The DNA for the CDR3 is TGTGCCTGGAGTACGGACAGGGCTTTTGGTGAAGCTTTCTTT. This encodes CAWSTDRAFGEAFF.